This entry lists 23 T cell receptor beta chains sequenced from one sample in a study of T cell changes during pregnancy in multiple sclerosis. Method: immunoSEQ multiplex PCR; TCRdb's copy keeps in-frame clones and lacks some. Seen here are 35,000 or so clones, approximately 89% observed once, and the top ten hold 0.65% to 0.95%. The specimen comprised CD4+ T cells from peripheral blood mononuclear cells, sampled after pregnancy. These receptors all come from a female donor in good health, enrolled as a control in a pregnancy study.

The chain recombines TRBV20-1 with TRBJ2-7; D is unclear. CDR1 DFQATT and CDR2 SNEGSKA come from the germline V gene (reference sequence). V was clipped by 3 bases and J by 5 bases, with 8 bases between them. The CDR3 has 11 residues. This chain's CDR3 is CSASRMDEQYF. DNA for the CDR3: TGCAGTGCTAGCAGGATGGACGAGCAGTACTTC.

The J gene is TRBJ2-3, the V gene TRBV27; 13 bases map to TRBD2. V gave up 4 bases and J gave up 2 bases; unmatched junction bases: 12. The length of the CDR3 is 19 residues. CDR1 is MNHEY, CDR2 SMNVEV, per germline (reference sequence). The CDR3 is CASSSITLAGGPNTDTQYF. The CDR3 nucleotides read TGTGCCAGCAGTTCGATCACACTAGCGGGGGGGCCTAACACAGATACGCAGTATTTT.

The gene calls are TRBV2 and TRBJ1-2; D perhaps matches TRBD1 (5 bases). Trimming shortened V by 3 bases and J by 1 base, and 6 bases separated the two germline ends. This CDR3 is built from 13 residues. Germline-derived CDR1 and CDR2 are SNHLY and FYNNEI. DNA for the CDR3: TGTGCCAGCAGTGAGGGGCGTAACTATGGCTACACCTTC. It specifies CASSEGRNYGYTF.

The chain recombines TRBV28 with TRBJ1-1, with 8 bases identical to TRBD1. The V gene end was trimmed by 7 bases and the J gene end by 0 bases; junction bases not matched to a gene: 7. Per the germline V gene, CDR1 is MDHEN and CDR2 is SYDVKM. The CDR3 has 15 residues. The CDR3 bases are TGTGCCAGCACCGTCCGGACAGGGATGAACACTGAAGCTTTCTTT. It yields the protein CASTVRTGMNTEAFF.

Turning to this clone: The germline gene is not matched at one end of the junction; a read error may be the cause. This chain joins TRBV6-1 and TRBJ2-3; the match to TRBD1 covers 9 bases. Germline-derived CDR1 and CDR2 are MNHNS and SASEGT. This CDR3 has 17 amino acids. The CDR3 region is CASSQARTGARTDTQYF. CDR3 coding DNA: TGTGCCAGCAGTCAAGCCCGGACAGGGGCGCGCACAGATACGCAGTATTTT.

CDR3 bases: TGTGCCAGCAGCCAAGACGCTAGTCGGCTTTACGAGCAGTACTTC. Translated: CASSQDASRLYEQYF. The chain uses TRBV4-2 and TRBJ2-7; no firm D call. Germline V CDR1 and CDR2: LGHNA, YNFKEQ. Between the trimmed V and J ends, which lost 0 bases and 4 bases, there was a span of 13 bases. This CDR3 has 15 residues.

The V gene is TRBV7-2, the J gene TRBJ1-6; D perhaps matches TRBD1 (6 bases). Germline CDR1 is SGHTA and CDR2 is FQGNSA. The CDR3 sequence is 15 residues long. V was pared by 0 bases and J by 4 bases, with 7 bases between. DNA of the CDR3: TGTGCCAGCAGCTTAGCTACAGGGTATAATTCACCCCTCCACTTT. It yields the protein CASSLATGYNSPLHF.

For the CDR3, the DNA is TGTGCCAGCAGCTTGGAACGGGGGGGGGCCTACGAGCAGTACTTC. Its protein is CASSLERGGAYEQYF. The V and J genes are TRBV5-5 and TRBJ2-7, with 8 bases that match TRBD2. From germline, CDR1 is SGHKS and CDR2 YYEKEE (reference sequence). CDR3 length: 15 amino acids. With 0 bases clipped from V and 2 bases from J, the junction kept 4 bases outside the gene matches.

The V gene is TRBV5-1, the J gene TRBJ1-2, with 7 bases that match TRBD1. Per germline, CDR1 SGHRS and CDR2 YFSETQ. V lost 0 bases, J lost 13 bases, and 9 bases stayed unmatched. This CDR3 contains 13 residues. The CDR3 coding sequence is TGCGCCAGCAGCTTGGGACAGGGACCAAGAGTCACCTTC. Translation: CASSLGQGPRVTF.

The chain joins TRBV5-5 to TRBJ2-7; the D is unclear. The germline V and J ends were trimmed by 1 base and 0 bases, with 5 bases remaining between them. CDR3 length: 13 residues. CDR1 and CDR2 from the germline V gene are SGHKS and YYEKEE (reference sequence). The CDR3 DNA reads as TGTGCCAGCAGCTTGCCAGTCTCCTACGAGCAGTACTTC. The encoded protein is CASSLPVSYEQYF.

This clone was counted a single time. This rearrangement joins TRBV21-1 to TRBJ1-5. TRBV21-1 is a pseudogene locus. There are 19 residues in the CDR3. For the CDR3, the DNA is TGTGCCAGCAGCAAAATCCCGGGGACTACCCAGGGCTGCAATCAGCCCCAGCATTTT. The encoded protein is CASSKIPGTTQGCNQPQHF.

The V gene is TRBV7-2, the J gene TRBJ2-1; 7 nucleotides match TRBD2. V lost 0 bases, J lost 1 base, and 3 bases stayed unmatched. This CDR3 has 16 residues. Per the germline V gene, CDR1 is SGHTA and CDR2 is FQGNSA. The CDR3 DNA is TGTGCCAGCAGCTTAGCGGCGGGAGTATCCTACAATGAGCAGTTCTTC. It specifies CASSLAAGVSYNEQFF. The full variable domain, completed using reference TRBV7-2 and TRBJ2-1, is GAGVSQSPSNKVTEKGKDVELRCDPISGHTALYWYRQSLGQGLEFLIYFQGNSAPDKSGLPSDRFSAERTGGSVSTLTIQRTQQEDSAVYLCASSLAAGVSYNEQFFGPGTRLTVL.

V is TRBV5-1 and J is TRBJ2-7; D is perhaps TRBD1 (6 bases). This CDR3 comprises 14 residues. V lost 2 bases, J lost 3 bases, and 12 bases lay in between. Germline CDR1 SGHRS, CDR2 YFSETQ. CDR3 sequence: CASSFDSGVYEQYF. The CDR3 region has the DNA TGCGCCAGCAGCTTCGACTCAGGGGTCTACGAGCAGTACTTC.

The gene calls are TRBV5-5 and TRBJ2-1; D not resolved. The CDR3 runs to 15 residues. V was trimmed by 4 bases and J by 0 bases, leaving 11 bases between them. Germline values: CDR1 SGHKS, CDR2 YYEKEE (reference sequence). The CDR3 DNA follows: TGTGCCAGCAGCCCTGGTTATAGCTCCTACAATGAGCAGTTCTTC. It specifies CASSPGYSSYNEQFF.

The rearrangement links TRBV30 to TRBJ1-2, with no clear D. There are 14 residues in the CDR3. Deletions cut 4 bases from V and 4 bases from J, with 16 bases between. CDR1 is GTSNPN and CDR2 is SVGIG in the germline V gene (reference sequence). DNA of the CDR3: TGTGCCTGGACCCAGAATGCGAACAGCTATGGCTACACCTTC. Translation gives CAWTQNANSYGYTF.

CDR3 sequence: CASSLLPGGYAGELFF. The CDR3, as DNA: TGTGCCAGCAGCTTACTCCCCGGGGGGTATGCCGGGGAGCTGTTTTTT. This rearrangement joins TRBV11-2 to TRBJ2-2; 7 positions match TRBD2. J was trimmed by 6 bases and V by 2 bases; bases with no gene match: 9. In germline, CDR1 is SGHAT, CDR2 FQNNGV. CDR3 size: 16 residues.

CDR3 nucleotides: TGTGCCAGCAGCTTGGGCGGGGGGCCTGTTATGGAGACCCAGTACTTC. This codes for CASSLGGGPVMETQYF. The chain employs TRBV5-5 and TRBJ2-5, with 8 nucleotides matching TRBD2. The V and J ends lost 0 bases and 5 bases, in that order; junction bases with no gene match: 9. The CDR3 is 16 residues long. Germline CDR1 reads SGHKS; CDR2 reads YYEKEE (reference sequence).

This chain connects TRBV4-3 to TRBJ1-1; TRBD1 might be the D (5 bases). Germline CDR1 is LGHNA and CDR2 is YSLEER. The CDR3 has 17 amino acids. Between the trimmed V and J ends, which lost 2 bases and 3 bases, there was a span of 19 bases. The DNA for the CDR3 is TGCGCCAGCAGCCAATCCCTGAGGGCGGGAGGGGACACTGAAGCTTTCTTT. Translating it yields CASSQSLRAGGDTEAFF.

This clone has just one count. This rearrangement joins TRBV28 to TRBJ1-2, with TRBD1 matching over 7 bases. V shed 2 bases, J shed 3 bases, and the junction held 6 bases outside the gene matches. CDR1 is MDHEN and CDR2 is SYDVKM in the germline V gene. CDR3 length equals 15 residues. As DNA, the CDR3 is TGTGCCAGCAGTTTAGGAGGGGGCTCAGACTATGGCTACACCTTC. It codes for CASSLGGGSDYGYTF.

The chain employs TRBV5-6 and TRBJ1-4, with D possibly being TRBD1 (5 bases). The CDR3 has 16 residues. From germline, CDR1 is SGHDT and CDR2 YYEEEE. Trimming stripped 0 bases from V and 0 bases from J, with 9 bases between. The CDR3 protein is CASSLDWGATNEKLFF. The CDR3, as DNA: TGTGCCAGCAGCTTGGATTGGGGGGCAACTAATGAAAAACTGTTTTTT.

V gene TRBV7-3 combines with J gene TRBJ2-3; 14 bases are shared with TRBD2. CDR3 length: 16 amino acids. V lost 5 bases, J lost 6 bases, and 7 bases stayed unmatched. Germline CDR1 is SGHTA and CDR2 is FQGTGA. The CDR3 DNA sequence: TGTGCCAGCAGCCAAAGGACTAGCGGGAGGACGGATACGCAGTATTTT. This translates into CASSQRTSGRTDTQYF.

The rearrangement links TRBV30 to TRBJ2-1; 7 nucleotides align to TRBD1. Germline trimming cut 1 base from V and 0 bases from J; bases unmatched to any gene: 9. The CDR3 extends over 17 amino acids. Per the germline V gene, CDR1 is GTSNPN and CDR2 is SVGIG (reference sequence). The CDR3 spells CAWSGTTGMISYNEQFF. CDR3 nucleotides: TGTGCCTGGAGTGGGACGACAGGGATGATCTCCTACAATGAGCAGTTCTTC.

The chain couples TRBV7-2 to TRBJ1-2; D is unresolved. V lost 4 bases, J lost 5 bases, and 5 bases lay in between. This CDR3 has 11 amino acids. The germline V gene has CDR1 SGHTA and CDR2 FQGNSA. The CDR3 sequence is CASSSLYGYTF. The CDR3 DNA sequence: TGTGCCAGCAGCTCTCTTTATGGCTACACCTTC. Full variable domain (remainder filled in from reference TRBV7-2 and TRBJ1-2): GAGVSQSPSNKVTEKGKDVELRCDPISGHTALYWYRQSLGQGLEFLIYFQGNSAPDKSGLPSDRFSAERTGGSVSTLTIQRTQQEDSAVYLCASSSLYGYTFGSGTRLTVV.